One T cell receptor (beta chain) is described in this entry. Its antigen is still unknown. Trimming cost V 6 bases and J 4 bases, with 18 bases left between them. The CDR3 loop spans 15 amino acids. Germline lookup yields CDR1 LNHDA and CDR2 SQIVND (reference sequence). These data come from a study of cytomegalovirus exposure and HLA in healthy donors. Whole-study findings and limits: Follow-up analysis found HLA locus-dependent TCR association rates, highest for DRB1 and lowest for HLA-C. Productive status was seen about 87% or about 30% of the time for most TCR beta V segments in an earlier analysis. Among donors in an Asian-associated ancestry cluster, a later analysis reportedly found fewer N-insertions than the approximately 700-donor mean.

Researchers ran the PCR with 60 Vbeta and 13 Jbeta primers. Data came from immunoSEQ multiplex PCR; TCRdb stores just in-frame clones and leaves some out. The sample shows roughly 46,000 clones, and more than 0.95% sits with its ten largest clones. The sample taken for sequencing was PBMCs. This rearrangement joins TRBV19 to TRBJ1-2; no definite D call. The source of this sequence is a woman in her forties in good health and CMV-seronegative. The CDR3 bases are TGTGCCAGTAGGCCCCAGGCAGCGGGTCCCTATGGCTACACCTTC. Protein sequence: CASRPQAAGPYGYTF.